What follows are 27 T cell receptor beta chains derived from one specimen sequenced in a study of cytomegalovirus exposure and HLA in healthy donors. The primer mix had 60 Vbeta and 13 Jbeta primers. Clones were read by immunoSEQ multiplex PCR, and TCRdb kept only the in-frame ones, dropping some. This sample has around 85,000 clones, with nearly 80% found just once. Sequenced sample: PBMCs. These receptor sequences come from a woman between 50 and 59 years old in good health and CMV-seropositive.

The rearrangement links TRBV30 to TRBJ1-3; no clear D gene. V was pared by 6 bases and J by 0 bases, with 9 bases between. The V gene's germline CDR1 is GTSNPN and CDR2 SVGIG (reference sequence). The length of the CDR3 is 13 residues. Written as DNA, the CDR3 is TGTGCCTGCCTAATTGACTCTGGAAACACCATATATTTT. Translating gives CACLIDSGNTIYF.

V gene TRBV15 combines with J gene TRBJ2-4; 10 bases fit TRBD2. Germline V CDR1 and CDR2: LNHNV, YYDKDF (reference sequence). Trimming removed 0 bases from V and 2 bases from J; junction bases left unmatched: 4. CDR3 length: 17 residues. CDR3 residues: CATSRDRLAGSKNIQYF. For the CDR3, the DNA is TGTGCCACCAGCAGAGATCGACTAGCGGGTTCCAAAAACATTCAGTACTTC. Based on the CDR3 plus reference TRBV15 and TRBJ2-4, the full variable domain is DAMVIQNPRYQVTQFGKPVTLSCSQTLNHNVMYWYQQKSSQAPKLLFHYYDKDFNNEADTPDNFQSRRPNTSFCFLDIRSPGLGDTAMYLCATSRDRLAGSKNIQYFGAGTRLSVL.

The chain couples TRBV5-4 to TRBJ1-2; perhaps TRBD1 as D (5 bases). V was cut by 3 bases and J by 1 base, with 13 bases left in between. The germline V gene has CDR1 SGHNT and CDR2 YYREEE (reference sequence). The CDR3 covers 15 residues. CDR3 sequence: CASSSRKQVNYGYTF. The CDR3 nucleotides are TGTGCCAGCAGCTCCCGAAAACAGGTTAACTATGGCTACACCTTC. The variable domain in full, completed from reference TRBV5-4 and TRBJ1-2, reads ETGVTQSPTHLIKTRGQQVTLRCSSQSGHNTVSWYQQALGQGPQFIFQYYREEENGRGNFPPRFSGLQFPNYSSELNVNALELDDSALYLCASSSRKQVNYGYTFGSGTRLTVV.

The chain combines TRBV11-2 with TRBJ1-1; perhaps TRBD1 as D (6 bases). CDR1 is SGHAT and CDR2 is FQNNGV in the germline V gene. This CDR3 comprises 15 residues. V lost 4 bases and J 3 bases, leaving 15 bases between the germline ends. The DNA of the CDR3 is TGTGCCAGCAGCTCGTGGACAGTGAGGTACACTGAAGCTTTCTTT. Its translation is CASSSWTVRYTEAFF.

In nucleotides, the CDR3 is TGTGCCATCAGTGACGGGACAGGGTATCAGCCCCAGCATTTT. Translating gives CAISDGTGYQPQHF. The chain uses TRBV10-3 and TRBJ1-5; 9 bases align to TRBD1. The CDR3 is 14 amino acids. The J segment lost 5 bases and the V segment lost 3 bases, leaving 2 bases of the junction unmatched. The germline gives CDR1 ENHRY, CDR2 SYGVKD.

This chain uses TRBV19 with TRBJ1-6, with TRBD1 identical over 7 bases. CDR1 LNHDA and CDR2 SQIVND come from the germline V gene (reference sequence). Germline trimming cut 9 bases from V and 7 bases from J; bases unmatched to any gene: 9. This CDR3 contains 14 residues. The CDR3 is CASGPGQPNSPLHF. As DNA, the CDR3 is TGTGCCAGCGGGCCGGGACAGCCAAATTCACCCCTCCACTTT.

The V call is TRBV9, the J call TRBJ2-5; tentative D call: TRBD2 (6 bases). The length of the CDR3 is 15 residues. Deletions cut 0 bases from V and 5 bases from J, with 14 bases between. Germline V lookup: CDR1 SGDLS, CDR2 YYNGEE. For the CDR3, the DNA is TGTGCCAGCAGCGTAGCTGGGACTCCAGGGGAGACCCAGTACTTC. Protein sequence: CASSVAGTPGETQYF.

The chain couples TRBV7-6 to TRBJ2-7; 7 bases agree with TRBD2. CDR1 and CDR2 from the germline V gene are SGHVS and FNYEAQ. After removal of 0 bases from V and 5 bases from J, the junction contained 7 bases not matched to a gene. This CDR3 has 15 residues. The CDR3, as DNA: TGTGCCAGCAGCTTAGCGGGGGGGACCCCTAACGAGCAGTACTTC. Encoded protein: CASSLAGGTPNEQYF.

CDR3 residues: CAWSAFGSTDTQYF. Written as DNA, the CDR3 is TGTGCCTGGAGTGCTTTCGGGAGCACAGATACGCAGTATTTT. The chain links TRBV30 to TRBJ2-3, with D uncertain. CDR1 is GTSNPN, CDR2 SVGIG, per germline (reference sequence). The V and J ends lost 1 base and 0 bases respectively, with 8 bases between them. The CDR3 is made up of 14 amino acids.

This clone occurred once. The V call is TRBV5-1, the J call TRBJ1-2, with TRBD1 matching 7 bases. V lost 0 bases, J lost 3 bases, and 2 bases stayed unmatched. Germline V gives CDR1 SGHRS, CDR2 YFSETQ. This CDR3 has 14 residues. CDR3 in amino acids: CASSLARGDYGYTF. The CDR3 nucleotides are TGCGCCAGCAGCTTGGCCAGGGGGGACTATGGCTACACCTTC.

The chain uses TRBV27 and TRBJ2-1; 7 positions agree with TRBD1. Unmatched junction bases numbered 6, after V lost 1 base and J lost 6 bases. CDR1 is MNHEY, CDR2 SMNVEV, per germline (reference sequence). The CDR3 consists of 15 residues. The CDR3 nucleotides are TGTGCCAGCAGTTTATTACAGGGGCTGAGCAATGAGCAGTTCTTC. It translates to CASSLLQGLSNEQFF.

There are a few counts of this clone. The rearrangement joins TRBV6-5 to TRBJ1-5; 8 bases match TRBD1. V was pared by 5 bases and J by 6 bases, with 9 bases of the junction left unmatched. This CDR3 is 15 amino acids long. The germline gives CDR1 MNHEY, CDR2 SVGAGI. This CDR3 is CASSAIGQGGQPQHF. As DNA, the CDR3 is TGTGCCAGCAGTGCAATAGGACAGGGAGGTCAGCCCCAGCATTTT.

The CDR3 sequence is CASSLRASGSDEQFF. CDR3 DNA sequence: TGTGCCAGCAGCTTAAGGGCTAGCGGGAGCGATGAGCAGTTCTTC. The chain has TRBV7-3 and TRBJ2-1, with 10 bases matching TRBD2. CDR3 length equals 15 residues. Germline CDR1 SGHTA, CDR2 FQGTGA. The V segment lost 1 base and the J segment 8 bases; nucleotides outside the gene matches: 5.

The rearrangement uses TRBV30 and TRBJ2-7; 8 positions agree with TRBD1. Germline values: CDR1 GTSNPN, CDR2 SVGIG (reference sequence). This CDR3 region has 11 residues. V lost 5 bases, J lost 4 bases, and 1 base stayed unmatched. CDR3 sequence (DNA): TGTGCCTGGGGACAGGGTTACGAGCAGTACTTC. It encodes CAWGQGYEQYF.

The chain has TRBV6-5 and TRBJ1-1; 8 positions agree with TRBD1. Germline CDR1 MNHEY, CDR2 SVGAGI. V dropped 10 bases and J dropped 1; count of bases not matched to a gene: 5. The CDR3 has 13 residues. The CDR3 is CAIRDRSNTEAFF. CDR3 nucleotide sequence: TGTGCCATCCGGGACAGGTCGAACACTGAAGCTTTCTTT.

In this sample, this clone turned up a few times. The genes are TRBV27 and TRBJ2-3; 10 bases align to TRBD2. Germline assignment: CDR1 MNHEY and CDR2 SMNVEV (reference sequence). The trim removed 10 bases at V and 1 base at J, leaving 5 bases unmatched. This CDR3 region has 14 residues. CDR3 DNA: TGTGCCACCGCCGGGACTAGCGGCACAGATACGCAGTATTTT. It specifies CATAGTSGTDTQYF.

The chain recombines TRBV2 with TRBJ1-5; D unresolved. Trimming stripped 7 bases from V and 4 bases from J, with 14 bases between. The CDR3 runs to 14 residues. From germline, CDR1 is SNHLY and CDR2 FYNNEI. CDR3 in amino acids: CASTWRPTNQPQHF. DNA of the CDR3: TGTGCCAGCACCTGGAGGCCGACTAATCAGCCCCAGCATTTT.

V and J are TRBV28 and TRBJ1-5, with D unresolved. CDR1 and CDR2 (germline): MDHEN, SYDVKM. Trimming left V 6 bases short and J 2 bases short, with 8 bases between. The CDR3 loop spans 13 amino acids. CDR3 sequence reads: CASSIDGNQPQHF. CDR3 DNA: TGTGCCAGCAGCATAGATGGCAATCAGCCCCAGCATTTT.

This clone occurred once. The sample has other DNA sequences that encode this CDR3 too. V is TRBV11-2 and J is TRBJ1-1; no clear D gene. The length of the CDR3 is 13 residues. The germline V gene has CDR1 SGHAT and CDR2 FQNNGV. Trimming took 3 bases from V and 1 from J, leaving 6 bases between them. Written as DNA, the CDR3 is TGTGCCAGCAGCTTGGGCAGGAACACTGAAGCTTTCTTT. This sequence encodes CASSLGRNTEAFF. Complete variable domain (other parts from reference TRBV11-2 and TRBJ1-1): EAGVAQSPRYKIIEKRQSVAFWCNPISGHATLYWYQQILGQGPKLLIQFQNNGVVDDSQLPKDRFSAERLKGVDSTLKIQPAKLEDSAVYLCASSLGRNTEAFFGQGTRLTVV.

This sequence joins TRBV19 and TRBJ1-2; TRBD1 matches 7 bases. J lost 5 bases, V lost 3 bases, and 9 bases had no gene match. The CDR3 has 15 residues. CDR1 and CDR2 (germline): LNHDA, SQIVND (reference sequence). CDR3 nucleotides: TGTGCCAGTAGTATGGGGACAGTGGAACTTTATGGCTACACCTTC. As protein: CASSMGTVELYGYTF. Filled out from reference TRBV19 and TRBJ1-2, the complete variable domain reads DGGITQSPKYLFRKEGQNVTLSCEQNLNHDAMYWYRQDPGQGLRLIYYSQIVNDFQKGDIAEGYSVSREKKESFPLTVTSAQKNPTAFYLCASSMGTVELYGYTFGSGTRLTVV.

This chain links TRBV7-8 with TRBJ2-3; TRBD1 matches at 10 bases. There are 18 residues in the CDR3. V was clipped by 5 bases and J by 3 bases; unmatched bases: 14. CDR1 is SGHVS and CDR2 is FQNEAQ in the germline V gene. The DNA for the CDR3 is TGTGCCAGCAGCCCAAGCATTGCCGGGACAGGGGTTACAGATACGCAGTATTTT. This translates into CASSPSIAGTGVTDTQYF.

This clone was counted once. The J gene is TRBJ1-2, the V gene TRBV7-9; D gene unclear. This CDR3 is 13 amino acids long. Germline-derived CDR1 and CDR2 are SEHNR and FQNEAQ (reference sequence). Deletions cut 2 bases from V and 7 bases from J, with 11 bases between. CDR3 DNA sequence: TGTGCCAGCAGCTTATGGGCAGGAGGTGGCTACACCTTC. Translation gives CASSLWAGGGYTF.

The V and J genes are TRBV7-9 and TRBJ2-1, with a weak D call TRBD2 (6 bases). CDR3 length: 17 residues. The V gene's germline CDR1 is SEHNR and CDR2 FQNEAQ (reference sequence). V was cut by 1 base and J by 0 bases, with 13 bases left in between. This chain's CDR3 is CASSLGGLASSYNEQFF. Written as DNA, the CDR3 is TGTGCCAGCAGCTTAGGGGGACTGGCCAGCTCCTACAATGAGCAGTTCTTC.

This chain links TRBV13 with TRBJ2-7, with 12 bases matching TRBD2. CDR3 length: 14 amino acids. The J segment lost 5 bases and the V segment lost 5 bases, leaving 4 bases of the junction unmatched. CDR1 is PRHDT, CDR2 FYEKMQ, per germline (reference sequence). This chain's CDR3 is CASSARLAGDEQYF. The CDR3, as DNA: TGTGCCAGCAGCGCCCGACTAGCGGGGGACGAGCAGTACTTC.

This clone has a handful of counts. V usage is TRBV11-2 and J usage is TRBJ2-5; no clear D. This CDR3 has 12 amino acids. The germline V gene has CDR1 SGHAT and CDR2 FQNNGV. Between the trimmed V and J ends, which lost 0 bases and 5 bases, there was a span of 4 bases. CDR3 region: CASSLDRETQYF. CDR3 nucleotides: TGTGCCAGCAGCTTAGATCGGGAGACCCAGTACTTC.

CDR3 coding DNA: TGTGCCAGCAGCAGACGGTCCGGGGGGATGAACACTGAAGCTTTCTTT. This gives the protein CASSRRSGGMNTEAFF. The chain combines TRBV11-3 with TRBJ1-1; D might be TRBD1 (5 bases). Germline V CDR1 and CDR2: SGHNT, YENEEA. V lost 5 bases and J lost 0, with 16 bases in between. CDR3 size: 16 residues.

The chain joins TRBV2 to TRBJ1-1; 11 bases agree with TRBD1. Germline-derived CDR1 and CDR2 are SNHLY and FYNNEI. This CDR3 is 17 amino acids long. V lost 6 bases and J lost 3; bases outside the gene matches: 12. Written as DNA, the CDR3 is TGTGCCAGCAGCGGTGGACAGGGGGCGTTAAGGGACACTGAAGCTTTCTTT. It yields the protein CASSGGQGALRDTEAFF. Variable domain in full (rest from reference TRBV2 and TRBJ1-1): EPEVTQTPSHQVTQMGQEVILRCVPISNHLYFYWYRQILGQKVEFLVSFYNNEISEKSEIFDDQFSVERPDGSNFTLKIRSTKLEDSAMYFCASSGGQGALRDTEAFFGQGTRLTVV.